This entry lists 3 T cell receptor beta chains sequenced from one sample in a study of T cells in Graves' hyperthyroidism and ophthalmopathy. What was amplified from RNA transcripts were TCR beta CDR3 regions. When the TCR CDR3 underwent first-round RT-PCR, the HTBI primer set was used. TCRdb recomputed calls from the multiplex PCR reads with MiXCR, one row per CDR3 protein. The sample has hundreds of thousands of distinct CDR3 sequences; approximately 14% are singletons. The sample consisted of blood. Source of these receptors: a man between 18 and 35 years old with Graves' ophthalmopathy.

This clonotype was counted only a few times. The chain has TRBV6-5 and TRBJ2-7; the D gene is possibly TRBD2 (6 bases). With 2 bases removed from V and 7 bases from J, the gap between germline ends came to 12 bases. The CDR3 consists of 13 residues. The germline CDR1 and CDR2 sequences are MNHEY and SVGAGI. CDR3 amino acids: CASSYRSGEEQYF. In DNA, the CDR3 is TGTGCCAGCAGTTACAGGTCGGGAGAAGAGCAGTACTTC.

This clonotype was observed many times. V gene TRBV4-1 combines with J gene TRBJ2-1; 14 nucleotides line up with TRBD2. V trimming: 6 bases; J trimming: 2 bases; junction bases outside the gene matches: 9. This CDR3 is 18 amino acids long. Germline V gene lookup returns CDR1 MGHRA and CDR2 YSYEKL. CDR3 loop: CASSPGLAGVVAYNEQFF. CDR3 DNA sequence: TGCGCCAGCAGTCCGGGACTAGCGGGGGTAGTCGCCTACAATGAGCAGTTCTTC.

This chain uses TRBV24-1 with TRBJ2-5; 10 nucleotides match TRBD2. V dropped 2 bases and J dropped 7; count of bases not matched to a gene: 12. This CDR3 is built from 17 residues. Germline-derived CDR1 and CDR2 are KGHDR and SFDVKD. This chain's CDR3 is CATSDYYGASGSMTQYF. CDR3 nucleotide sequence: TGTGCCACCAGTGATTATTATGGGGCTAGCGGGAGTATGACCCAGTACTTC.